The rows below give T cell receptor beta chains drawn from one sample of a study of blood T cell repertoires in COVID-19. Only in-frame clones appear in the TCRdb table, and some are missing; sequencing was by immunoSEQ multiplex PCR. The sample contains tens of thousands of clones, approximately 82% of which appear only once. Sequencing input: peripheral blood. The receptors here all came from a man in his 60s with acute or convalescent COVID-19. The CDR3 runs from the conserved cysteine through the conserved F or W. The D gene is left open where the match is weak. For some rows the clone size is stated as once, few or many, or as a class when expanded; others skip it.

cdr3_aa: CASSDRAGGIDTQYF
cdr3_nt: TGTGCCAGCAGTGACCGAGCGGGGGGCATAGATACGCAGTATTTT
v_call: TRBV25-1
j_call: TRBJ2-3
clone_size: .
d_call: TRBD2

cdr3_aa: CASSSTDSSAGELFF
cdr3_nt: TGTGCCAGCAGCTCTACAGACAGTTCCGCCGGGGAGCTGTTTTTT
v_call: TRBV7-9
j_call: TRBJ2-2
clone_size: .
d_call: .

cdr3_aa: CASSPQSGENTGELFF
cdr3_nt: TGTGCCAGCTCACCACAGTCAGGCGAAAACACCGGGGAGCTGTTTTTT
v_call: TRBV18
j_call: TRBJ2-2
clone_size: .
d_call: .

cdr3_aa: CASSLAGEADTQYF
cdr3_nt: TGTGCCAGCAGCTTAGCGGGAGAAGCAGATACGCAGTATTTT
v_call: TRBV7-2
j_call: TRBJ2-3
clone_size: few
d_call: .

cdr3_aa: CASSPGQGQPQHF
cdr3_nt: TGTGCCAGCTCGCCAGGGCAGGGGCAGCCCCAGCATTTT
v_call: TRBV18
j_call: TRBJ1-5
clone_size: .
d_call: .

cdr3_aa: CASSRPAGSSYNSPLHF
cdr3_nt: TGTGCCAGCTCACGACCGGCGGGGAGCTCCTATAATTCACCCCTCCACTTT
v_call: TRBV18
j_call: TRBJ1-6
clone_size: .
d_call: .

cdr3_aa: CASSQNPDGVSYNEQFF
cdr3_nt: TGCGCCAGCAGCCAGAATCCCGACGGGGTTTCCTACAATGAGCAGTTCTTC
v_call: TRBV4-3
j_call: TRBJ2-1
clone_size: .
d_call: .

cdr3_aa: CASRQGFTGELFF
cdr3_nt: TGTGCCAGCAGGCAGGGGTTTACCGGGGAGCTGTTTTTT
v_call: TRBV6-5
j_call: TRBJ2-2
clone_size: .
d_call: .

cdr3_aa: CASSFGGRESNGYTF
cdr3_nt: TGTGCCAGCAGCTTTGGGGGTCGGGAGTCCAATGGCTACACCTTC
v_call: TRBV5-4
j_call: TRBJ1-2
clone_size: .
d_call: .

cdr3_aa: CSASGDRHNQPQHF
cdr3_nt: TGCAGTGCTAGTGGGGACAGGCACAATCAGCCCCAGCATTTT
v_call: TRBV20-1
j_call: TRBJ1-5
clone_size: .
d_call: TRBD1

cdr3_aa: CASSPGGSGGYNEQFF
cdr3_nt: TGTGCCAGCAGCCCTGGGGGCTCAGGCGGTTACAATGAGCAGTTCTTC
v_call: TRBV11-3
j_call: TRBJ2-1
clone_size: .
d_call: .

cdr3_aa: CASRVSWTQYF
cdr3_nt: TGTGCCAGCCGCGTATCCTGGACGCAGTATTTT
v_call: TRBV6-6
j_call: TRBJ2-3
clone_size: once
d_call: .

cdr3_aa: CASKAQGAANTEAFF
cdr3_nt: TGTGCCAGCAAGGCACAGGGGGCGGCGAACACTGAAGCTTTCTTT
v_call: TRBV2
j_call: TRBJ1-1
clone_size: .
d_call: TRBD1

cdr3_aa: CASSLARQGSNEQFF
cdr3_nt: TGTGCCAGCAGCTTAGCGCGGCAGGGGAGCAATGAGCAGTTCTTC
v_call: TRBV7-2
j_call: TRBJ2-1
clone_size: many
d_call: .

cdr3_aa: CASAGFRDSPTNYGYTF
cdr3_nt: TGTGCCAGCGCAGGGTTCCGGGACAGCCCTACTAACTATGGCTACACCTTC
v_call: TRBV7-9
j_call: TRBJ1-2
clone_size: .
d_call: TRBD1

cdr3_aa: CASSPTGQMNTEAFF
cdr3_nt: TGTGCCAGCAGCCCAACCGGACAGATGAACACTGAAGCTTTCTTT
v_call: TRBV7-9
j_call: TRBJ1-1
clone_size: few
d_call: .

cdr3_aa: CASSPLVTGDQETQYF
cdr3_nt: TGTGCCAGCAGCCCATTAGTTACAGGGGACCAAGAGACCCAGTACTTC
v_call: TRBV11-2
j_call: TRBJ2-5
clone_size: few
d_call: TRBD1

cdr3_aa: CASSPRNTEAFF
cdr3_nt: TGTGCCAGCAGTCCTCGTAACACTGAAGCTTTCTTT
v_call: TRBV12-3/TRBV12-4
j_call: TRBJ1-1
clone_size: .
d_call: .

cdr3_aa: CASSQGGTGSFTGELFF
cdr3_nt: TGCGCCAGCAGCCAAGGCGGTACAGGGAGTTTTACCGGGGAGCTGTTTTTT
v_call: TRBV4-3
j_call: TRBJ2-2
clone_size: .
d_call: .

cdr3_aa: CASGEGIPNYNEQFF
cdr3_nt: TGTGCTAGTGGTGAGGGCATTCCGAACTACAATGAGCAGTTCTTC
v_call: TRBV12-5
j_call: TRBJ2-1
clone_size: .
d_call: .

cdr3_aa: CASSFSTGGAGQPQHF
cdr3_nt: TGTGCCAGCAGCTTCTCGACAGGGGGCGCGGGTCAGCCCCAGCATTTT
v_call: TRBV7-2
j_call: TRBJ1-5
clone_size: .
d_call: TRBD1

cdr3_aa: CASRDGSRSTDTQYF
cdr3_nt: TGTGCCAGCAGAGACGGGTCCAGAAGCACAGATACGCAGTATTTT
v_call: TRBV25-1
j_call: TRBJ2-3
clone_size: .
d_call: .

cdr3_aa: CASSRGGLETQYF
cdr3_nt: TGTGCCAGCAGCCGTGGGGGGTTGGAGACCCAGTACTTC
v_call: TRBV6-5
j_call: TRBJ2-5
clone_size: .
d_call: .

cdr3_aa: CASSLDPGSGEQYF
cdr3_nt: TGTGCCAGCAGCTTGGATCCGGGAAGTGGTGAGCAGTACTTC
v_call: TRBV5-4
j_call: TRBJ2-7
clone_size: .
d_call: .

cdr3_aa: CASSFGQGITGELFF
cdr3_nt: TGTGCCAGCAGCTTTGGACAGGGGATAACCGGGGAGCTGTTTTTT
v_call: TRBV7-2
j_call: TRBJ2-2
clone_size: few
d_call: TRBD1

cdr3_aa: CASTPGAGMNTEAFF
cdr3_nt: TGTGCCAGCACCCCAGGGGCGGGCATGAACACTGAAGCTTTCTTT
v_call: TRBV6-4
j_call: TRBJ1-1
clone_size: .
d_call: .

cdr3_aa: CASSLRRGQETQYF
cdr3_nt: TGTGCCAGCAGCTTAAGGCGCGGGCAAGAGACCCAGTACTTC
v_call: TRBV7-2
j_call: TRBJ2-5
clone_size: .
d_call: .

cdr3_aa: CASSLSSSPLHF
cdr3_nt: TGTGCCAGCAGCTTATCTTCTTCACCCCTCCACTTT
v_call: TRBV7-9
j_call: TRBJ1-6
clone_size: .
d_call: .

cdr3_aa: CSTSGRVGQPQHF
cdr3_nt: TGCAGTACGAGTGGGAGGGTGGGTCAGCCCCAGCATTTT
v_call: TRBV20-1
j_call: TRBJ1-5
clone_size: .
d_call: .

cdr3_aa: CASSFRGDKGTEAFF
cdr3_nt: TGTGCCAGTAGTTTCAGGGGAGATAAGGGGACTGAAGCTTTCTTT
v_call: TRBV19
j_call: TRBJ1-1
clone_size: .
d_call: .

cdr3_aa: CASEGRGPSDTQYF
cdr3_nt: TGCGCCAGCGAGGGCAGGGGGCCCTCAGATACGCAGTATTTT
v_call: TRBV4-1
j_call: TRBJ2-3
clone_size: .
d_call: TRBD1

cdr3_aa: CATSDGTEYSNQPQHF
cdr3_nt: TGTGCCACCAGTGATGGAACAGAGTATAGCAATCAGCCCCAGCATTTT
v_call: TRBV24-1
j_call: TRBJ1-5
clone_size: .
d_call: .

cdr3_aa: CATGLVSTDTQYF
cdr3_nt: TGTGCCACCGGACTAGTAAGCACAGATACGCAGTATTTT
v_call: TRBV12-3/TRBV12-4
j_call: TRBJ2-3
clone_size: .
d_call: TRBD2

cdr3_aa: CAISETRLAGGPERADTQYF
cdr3_nt: TGTGCCATCAGTGAGACCCGACTAGCGGGAGGGCCCGAGCGGGCAGATACGCAGTATTTT
v_call: TRBV10-3
j_call: TRBJ2-3
clone_size: .
d_call: TRBD2

cdr3_aa: CASSQSVYGPYEQYF
cdr3_nt: TGTGCCAGCAGCCAGAGTGTTTACGGTCCCTACGAGCAGTACTTC
v_call: TRBV3-1/TRBV3-2
j_call: TRBJ2-7
clone_size: .
d_call: .

cdr3_aa: CASSPPSTDTQYF
cdr3_nt: TGTGCCAGCTCACCTCCTAGCACAGATACGCAGTATTTT
v_call: TRBV18
j_call: TRBJ2-3
clone_size: .
d_call: .

cdr3_aa: CASSPGQLHLIRSSYNEQFF
cdr3_nt: TGTGCCAGCTCACCTGGACAGCTTCATTTGATCCGAAGCTCCTACAATGAGCAGTTCTTC
v_call: TRBV18
j_call: TRBJ2-1
clone_size: .
d_call: .

cdr3_aa: CASSPPSGYSGNTIYF
cdr3_nt: TGTGCCAGCTCACCACCGTCCGGTTACTCTGGAAACACCATATATTTT
v_call: TRBV18
j_call: TRBJ1-3
clone_size: .
d_call: .

cdr3_aa: CASSWAETQYF
cdr3_nt: TGTGCCAGCAGCTGGGCAGAGACCCAGTACTTC
v_call: TRBV6-5
j_call: TRBJ2-5
clone_size: .
d_call: .

cdr3_aa: CASSQQLPGVGNTEAFF
cdr3_nt: TGCGCCAGCAGCCAACAACTCCCGGGGGTGGGTAACACTGAAGCTTTCTTT
v_call: TRBV4-3
j_call: TRBJ1-1
clone_size: .
d_call: .

cdr3_aa: CASSMARIRQETQYF
cdr3_nt: TGTGCCAGTAGTATGGCCCGAATCAGACAAGAGACCCAGTACTTC
v_call: TRBV19
j_call: TRBJ2-5
clone_size: once
d_call: .

cdr3_aa: CASSLSRQGGYTF
cdr3_nt: TGTGCCAGCAGTTTATCGAGACAGGGTGGCTACACCTTC
v_call: TRBV27
j_call: TRBJ1-2
clone_size: .
d_call: TRBD1

cdr3_aa: CASSLEVGSSYEQYF
cdr3_nt: TGCGCCAGCAGCTTGGAGGTGGGGAGCTCCTACGAGCAGTACTTC
v_call: TRBV5-1
j_call: TRBJ2-7
clone_size: .
d_call: .

cdr3_aa: CASSFTGGYEQYF
cdr3_nt: TGTGCCAGCAGCTTTACAGGGGGCTACGAGCAGTACTTC
v_call: TRBV7-9
j_call: TRBJ2-7
clone_size: .
d_call: TRBD1

cdr3_aa: CSAGTGEQYF
cdr3_nt: TGCAGCGCAGGAACGGGCGAGCAGTACTTC
v_call: TRBV29-1
j_call: TRBJ2-7
clone_size: .
d_call: .

cdr3_aa: CAIKGQGATYEQYF
cdr3_nt: TGTGCCATCAAGGGGCAGGGGGCAACCTACGAGCAGTACTTC
v_call: TRBV10-3
j_call: TRBJ2-7
clone_size: .
d_call: TRBD1

cdr3_aa: CASSPQGGRYEQYF
cdr3_nt: TGTGCCAGCAGTCCACAGGGCGGGAGGTACGAGCAGTACTTC
v_call: TRBV7-2
j_call: TRBJ2-7
clone_size: .
d_call: TRBD2

cdr3_aa: CASSVAGGRTDTQYF
cdr3_nt: TGTGCCAGCAGCGTAGCGGGAGGACGCACAGATACGCAGTATTTT
v_call: TRBV9
j_call: TRBJ2-3
clone_size: .
d_call: TRBD2

cdr3_aa: CSARRAGEQFF
cdr3_nt: TGCAGTGCTAGACGGGCGGGAGAGCAGTTCTTC
v_call: TRBV20-1
j_call: TRBJ2-1
clone_size: .
d_call: .

cdr3_aa: CASSQVQSPYNEQFF
cdr3_nt: TGCGCCAGCAGCCAAGTACAGAGCCCTTACAATGAGCAGTTCTTC
v_call: TRBV4-3
j_call: TRBJ2-1
clone_size: .
d_call: .

cdr3_aa: CASSTQLDTEAFF
cdr3_nt: TGTGCCAGCAGTACTCAATTGGACACTGAAGCTTTCTTT
v_call: TRBV12-3/TRBV12-4
j_call: TRBJ1-1
clone_size: few
d_call: .